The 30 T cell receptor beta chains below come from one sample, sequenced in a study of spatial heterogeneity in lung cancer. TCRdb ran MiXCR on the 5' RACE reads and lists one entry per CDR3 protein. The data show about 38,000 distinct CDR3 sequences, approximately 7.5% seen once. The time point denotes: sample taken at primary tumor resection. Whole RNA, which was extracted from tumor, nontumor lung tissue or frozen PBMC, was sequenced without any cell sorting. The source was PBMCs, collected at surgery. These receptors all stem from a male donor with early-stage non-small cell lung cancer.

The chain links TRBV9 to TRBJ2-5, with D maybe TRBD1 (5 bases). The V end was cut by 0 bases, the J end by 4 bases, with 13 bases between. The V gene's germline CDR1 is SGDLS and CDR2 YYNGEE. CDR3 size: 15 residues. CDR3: CASSVGERGPETQYF. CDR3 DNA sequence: TGTGCCAGCAGCGTAGGCGAAAGGGGCCCAGAGACCCAGTACTTC.

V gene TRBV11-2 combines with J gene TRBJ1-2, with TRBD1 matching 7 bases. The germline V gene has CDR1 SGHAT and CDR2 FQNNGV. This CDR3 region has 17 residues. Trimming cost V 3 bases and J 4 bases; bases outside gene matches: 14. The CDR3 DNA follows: TGTGCCAGCAGCTTGTTTGTGTTGAGACAGGGCACCTATGGCTACACCTTC. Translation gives CASSLFVLRQGTYGYTF.

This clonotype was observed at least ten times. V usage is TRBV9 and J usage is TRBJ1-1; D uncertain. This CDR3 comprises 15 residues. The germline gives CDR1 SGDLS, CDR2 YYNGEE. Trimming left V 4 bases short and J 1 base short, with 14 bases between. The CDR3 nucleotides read TGTGCCAGCAGCTCAGGACCCCGAAGGAACACTGAAGCTTTCTTT. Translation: CASSSGPRRNTEAFF. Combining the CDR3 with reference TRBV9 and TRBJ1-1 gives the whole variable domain DSGVTQTPKHLITATGQRVTLRCSPRSGDLSVYWYQQSLDQGLQFLIQYYNGEERAKGNILERFSAQQFPDLHSELNLSSLELGDSALYFCASSSGPRRNTEAFFGQGTRLTVV.

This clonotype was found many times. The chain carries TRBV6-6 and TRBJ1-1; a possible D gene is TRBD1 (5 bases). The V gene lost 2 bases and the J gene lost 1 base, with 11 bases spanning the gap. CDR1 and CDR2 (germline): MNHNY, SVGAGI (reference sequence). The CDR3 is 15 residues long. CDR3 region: CASSYGGGQNTEAFF. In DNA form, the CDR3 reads TGTGCCAGCAGTTACGGAGGTGGACAGAACACTGAAGCTTTCTTT.

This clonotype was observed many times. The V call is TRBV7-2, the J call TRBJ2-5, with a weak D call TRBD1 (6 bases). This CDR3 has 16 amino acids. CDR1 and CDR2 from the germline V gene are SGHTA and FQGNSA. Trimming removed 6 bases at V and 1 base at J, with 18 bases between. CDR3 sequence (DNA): TGTGCCAGCAGTCTATTCCGGGACACATTCCAAGAGACCCAGTACTTC. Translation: CASSLFRDTFQETQYF.

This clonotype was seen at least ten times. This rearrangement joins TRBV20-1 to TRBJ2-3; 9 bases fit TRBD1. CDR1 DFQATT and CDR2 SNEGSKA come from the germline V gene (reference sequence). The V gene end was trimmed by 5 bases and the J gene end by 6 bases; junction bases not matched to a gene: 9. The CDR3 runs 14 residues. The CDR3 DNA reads TGCAGTGCTCCCGGGACAGGGAATGTGGATACGCAGTATTTT. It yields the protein CSAPGTGNVDTQYF.

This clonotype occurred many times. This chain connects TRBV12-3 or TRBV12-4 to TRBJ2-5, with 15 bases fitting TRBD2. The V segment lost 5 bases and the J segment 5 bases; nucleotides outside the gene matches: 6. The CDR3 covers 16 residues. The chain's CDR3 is CASSPGLAGGGETQYF. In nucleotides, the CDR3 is TGTGCCAGCAGTCCGGGACTAGCGGGAGGAGGGGAGACCCAGTACTTC.

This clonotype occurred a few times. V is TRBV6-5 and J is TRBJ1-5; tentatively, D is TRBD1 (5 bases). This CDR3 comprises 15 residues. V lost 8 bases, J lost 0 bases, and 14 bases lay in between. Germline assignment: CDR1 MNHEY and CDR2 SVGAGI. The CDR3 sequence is CASSRTRNSNQPQHF. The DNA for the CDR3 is TGTGCCAGCTCCAGGACAAGGAATAGCAATCAGCCCCAGCATTTT.

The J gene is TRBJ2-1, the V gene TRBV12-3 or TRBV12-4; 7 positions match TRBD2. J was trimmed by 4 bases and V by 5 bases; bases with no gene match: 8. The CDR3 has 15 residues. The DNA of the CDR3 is TGTGCCAGCAGTCGGAGCGGGACGAGATACAATGAGCAGTTCTTC. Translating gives CASSRSGTRYNEQFF.

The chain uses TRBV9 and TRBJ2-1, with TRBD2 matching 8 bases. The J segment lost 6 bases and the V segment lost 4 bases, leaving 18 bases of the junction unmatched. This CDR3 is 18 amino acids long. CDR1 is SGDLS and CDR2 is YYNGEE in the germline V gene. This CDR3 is CASSPDPLAGGSFNEQFF. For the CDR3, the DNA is TGTGCCAGCAGCCCAGATCCTCTAGCGGGCGGGAGCTTCAATGAGCAGTTCTTC.

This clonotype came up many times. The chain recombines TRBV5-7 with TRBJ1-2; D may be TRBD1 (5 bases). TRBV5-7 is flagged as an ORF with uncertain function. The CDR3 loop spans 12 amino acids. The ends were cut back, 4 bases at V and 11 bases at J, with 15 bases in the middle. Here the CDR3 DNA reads TGTGCCAGCAGCAGGGGACCCCCGGGGTACACCTTC. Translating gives CASSRGPPGYTF.

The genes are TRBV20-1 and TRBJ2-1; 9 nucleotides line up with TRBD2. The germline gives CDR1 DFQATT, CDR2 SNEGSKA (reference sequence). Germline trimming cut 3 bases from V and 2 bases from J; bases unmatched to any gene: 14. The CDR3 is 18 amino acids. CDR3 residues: CSARNRQAGGRAYNEQFF. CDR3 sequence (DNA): TGCAGTGCTAGGAATCGGCAGGCGGGAGGGAGGGCCTACAATGAGCAGTTCTTC.

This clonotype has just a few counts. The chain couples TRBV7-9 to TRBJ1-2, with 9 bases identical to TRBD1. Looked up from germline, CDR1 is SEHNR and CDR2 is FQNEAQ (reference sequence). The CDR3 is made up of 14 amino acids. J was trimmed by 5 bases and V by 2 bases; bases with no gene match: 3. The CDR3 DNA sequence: TGTGCCAGCAGCTTATTAGGGACAGGGTATGGCTACACCTTC. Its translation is CASSLLGTGYGYTF.

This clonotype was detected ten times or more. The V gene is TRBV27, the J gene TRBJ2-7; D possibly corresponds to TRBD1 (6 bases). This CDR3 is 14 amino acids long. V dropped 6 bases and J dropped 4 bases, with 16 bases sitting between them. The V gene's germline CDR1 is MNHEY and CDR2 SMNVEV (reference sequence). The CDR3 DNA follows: TGTGCCAGCAGGGTCCGGGACAAGACATACGAGCAGTACGTC. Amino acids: CASRVRDKTYEQYV.

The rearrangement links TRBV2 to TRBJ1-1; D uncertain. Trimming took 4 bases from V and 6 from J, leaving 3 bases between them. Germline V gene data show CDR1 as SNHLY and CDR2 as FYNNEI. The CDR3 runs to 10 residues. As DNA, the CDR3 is TGTGCCAGCAGTGTCGCTGAAGCTTTCTTT. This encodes CASSVAEAFF. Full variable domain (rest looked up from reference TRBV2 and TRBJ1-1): EPEVTQTPSHQVTQMGQEVILRCVPISNHLYFYWYRQILGQKVEFLVSFYNNEISEKSEIFDDQFSVERPDGSNFTLKIRSTKLEDSAMYFCASSVAEAFFGQGTRLTVV.

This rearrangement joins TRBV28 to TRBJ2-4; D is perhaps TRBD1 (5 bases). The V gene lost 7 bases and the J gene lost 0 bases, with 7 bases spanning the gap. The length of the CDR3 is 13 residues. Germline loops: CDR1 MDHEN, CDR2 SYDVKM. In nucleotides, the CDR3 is TGTGCCAGCATGACAGTAGCCAAAAACATTCAGTACTTC. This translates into CASMTVAKNIQYF.

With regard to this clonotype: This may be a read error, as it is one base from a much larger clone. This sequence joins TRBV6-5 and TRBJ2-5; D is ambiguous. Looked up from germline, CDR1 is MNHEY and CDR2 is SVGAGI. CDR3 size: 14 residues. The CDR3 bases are TGTGCCTGCAGTTACTCCGGAAGTAAAGAGACCCAGTACTTC. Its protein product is CACSYSGSKETQYF.

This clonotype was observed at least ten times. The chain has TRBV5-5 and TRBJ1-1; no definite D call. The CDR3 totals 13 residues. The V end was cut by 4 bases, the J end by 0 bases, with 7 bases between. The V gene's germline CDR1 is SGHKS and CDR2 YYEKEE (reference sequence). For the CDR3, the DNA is TGTGCCAGCAGCCCGGGAATGAACACTGAAGCTTTCTTT. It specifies CASSPGMNTEAFF.

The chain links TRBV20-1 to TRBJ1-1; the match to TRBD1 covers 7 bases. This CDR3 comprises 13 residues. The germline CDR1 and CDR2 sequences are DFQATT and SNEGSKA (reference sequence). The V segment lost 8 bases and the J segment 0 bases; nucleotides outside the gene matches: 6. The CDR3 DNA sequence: TGCAGTACCGCAGGGGGAGTGAACACTGAAGCTTTCTTT. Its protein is CSTAGGVNTEAFF.

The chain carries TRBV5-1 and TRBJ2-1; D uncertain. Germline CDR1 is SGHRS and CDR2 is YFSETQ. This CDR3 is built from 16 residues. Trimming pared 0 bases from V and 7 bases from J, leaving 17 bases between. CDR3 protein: CASSLAWGTMGNEQFF. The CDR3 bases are TGCGCCAGCAGCTTGGCTTGGGGAACAATGGGGAATGAGCAGTTCTTC.

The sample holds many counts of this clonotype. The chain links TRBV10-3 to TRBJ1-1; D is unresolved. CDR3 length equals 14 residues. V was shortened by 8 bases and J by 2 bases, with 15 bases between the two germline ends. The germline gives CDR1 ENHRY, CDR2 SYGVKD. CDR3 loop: CAIWGGLENTEAFF. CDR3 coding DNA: TGTGCCATCTGGGGAGGACTCGAAAACACTGAAGCTTTCTTT.

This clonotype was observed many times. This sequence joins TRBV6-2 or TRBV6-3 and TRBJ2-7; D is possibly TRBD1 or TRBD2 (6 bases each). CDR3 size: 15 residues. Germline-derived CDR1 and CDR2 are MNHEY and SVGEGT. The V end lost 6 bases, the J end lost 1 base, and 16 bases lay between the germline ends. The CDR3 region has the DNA TGTGCCAGCAGGTCAGGCGGAGGGGGGTCCTACGAGCAGTACGTC. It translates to CASRSGGGGSYEQYV.

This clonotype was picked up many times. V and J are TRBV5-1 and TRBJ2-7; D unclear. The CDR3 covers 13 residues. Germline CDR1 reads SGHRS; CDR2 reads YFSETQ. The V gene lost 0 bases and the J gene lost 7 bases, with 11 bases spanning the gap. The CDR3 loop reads CASSLAWVGEQYF. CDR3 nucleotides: TGCGCCAGCAGCTTGGCCTGGGTGGGGGAGCAGTACTTC.

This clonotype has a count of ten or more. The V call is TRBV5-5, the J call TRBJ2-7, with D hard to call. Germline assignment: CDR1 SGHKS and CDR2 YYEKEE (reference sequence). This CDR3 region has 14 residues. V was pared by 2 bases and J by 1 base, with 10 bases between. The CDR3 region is CASSFEPVSYEQYV. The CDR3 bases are TGTGCCAGCAGCTTCGAACCGGTATCCTACGAGCAGTACGTC.

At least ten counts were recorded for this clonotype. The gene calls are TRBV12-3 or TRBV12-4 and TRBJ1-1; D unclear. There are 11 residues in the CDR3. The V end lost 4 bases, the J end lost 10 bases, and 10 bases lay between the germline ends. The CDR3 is CASSSRPGAFF. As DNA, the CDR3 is TGTGCCAGCAGTTCTAGACCGGGAGCTTTCTTT.

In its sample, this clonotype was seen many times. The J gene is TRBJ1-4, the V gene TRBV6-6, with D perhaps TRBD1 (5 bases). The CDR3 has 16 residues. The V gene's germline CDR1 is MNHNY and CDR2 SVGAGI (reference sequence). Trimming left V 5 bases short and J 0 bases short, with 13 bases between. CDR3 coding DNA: TGTGCCAGCAGTCCTATTGGGACCGCAACTAATGAAAAACTGTTTTTT. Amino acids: CASSPIGTATNEKLFF.

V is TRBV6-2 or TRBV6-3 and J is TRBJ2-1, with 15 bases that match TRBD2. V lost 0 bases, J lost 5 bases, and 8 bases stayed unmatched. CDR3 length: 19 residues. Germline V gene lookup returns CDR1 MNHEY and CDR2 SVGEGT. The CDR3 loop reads CASSYSPGLAGGPNNEQFF. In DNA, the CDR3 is TGTGCCAGCAGTTACTCCCCAGGACTAGCGGGAGGGCCCAACAATGAGCAGTTCTTC.

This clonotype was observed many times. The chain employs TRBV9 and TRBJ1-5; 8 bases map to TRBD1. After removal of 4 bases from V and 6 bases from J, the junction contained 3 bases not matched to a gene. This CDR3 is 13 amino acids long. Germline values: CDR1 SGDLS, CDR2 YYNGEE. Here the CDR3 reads CASSSGQGQPQHF. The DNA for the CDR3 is TGTGCCAGCAGCTCCGGACAGGGTCAGCCCCAGCATTTT.

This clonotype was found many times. The CDR3 DNA reads TGTGCCAGCAGTTACTCGGGAGCGGGAATCACCGGGGAGCTGTTTTTT. This sequence encodes CASSYSGAGITGELFF. The chain joins TRBV6-5 to TRBJ2-2; 7 nucleotides line up with TRBD2. Germline V gene sequence: CDR1 MNHEY, CDR2 SVGAGI. V lost 0 bases to trimming and J lost 4 bases; unmatched junction nucleotides: 5. The CDR3 totals 16 residues.

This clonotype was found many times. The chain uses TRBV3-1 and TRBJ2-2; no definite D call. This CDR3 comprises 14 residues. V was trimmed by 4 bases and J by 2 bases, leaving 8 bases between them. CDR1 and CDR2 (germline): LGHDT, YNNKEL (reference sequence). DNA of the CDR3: TGTGCCAGCAGCCGGGGTTTCAACACCGGGGAGCTGTTTTTT. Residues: CASSRGFNTGELFF.